The T cell receptor beta chain under discussion was sequenced for a study of blood T cell dynamics during melanoma immunotherapy (dated by TCRdb to the early 2020s). For the wider study: Patients had metastatic melanoma and received first-line pembrolizumab or nivolumab plus ipilimumab as standard of care in the United Kingdom. To identify early correlates of response, the study profiled peripheral T cell receptor repertoires in patients with metastatic melanoma before and after one cycle of checkpoint inhibitor therapy. The training cohort was made up of consecutive patients, while a further independent group of patients from the same centre was pooled to form an external validation set. The study at large found these results: Whether the T cell clones driving repertoire changes were melanoma-specific or reflected general immune activation could not be determined in the study. The relatively small sample size was recognized as a factor that could limit how well the results generalize. A bifurcated reorganization of the PBMC repertoire at W3, with increased clonality or increased diversity, was observed in patients who later achieved disease control, unlike in progressors.

This specimen's time point label, per the study, means: week 3, after first cycle of checkpoint inhibitor. Blood was sampled before treatment (T0) and at week 3 (W3), after the first cycle of checkpoint blockade. Except for a couple of patients with rapid clinical progression, response was assessed 12 weeks after the first infusion by RECIST 1.1; disease control meant complete response, partial response or stable disease. Patients were excluded for prior systemic cancer treatment, concomitant immunosuppressant therapy or synchronous other active malignancies. Both bulk PBMC and plasma cell-free DNA were sequenced for TCR beta so that circulating cells and T cell turnover could be tracked. Lymphoprep and SepMate tubes were used to isolate PBMC from blood, and red cell lysis was then performed. DNA from PBMC and sorted T cell subsets was extracted with QIAamp DNA Blood Mini kits. For every bulk PBMC sample, a fixed 350 ng of DNA was loaded. TCR beta CDR3 sequences were amplified from genomic DNA with the immunoSEQ TCRb Assay kit following manufacturer instructions. The KAPA Library Quantification Kit for Illumina platforms was used to quantify pooled libraries by qPCR. Pooled libraries were clustered at about 0.55-1.2 pM and sequenced on an Illumina NextSeq 500. In the source study's methods: TCR data were analyzed using immunoSEQ ANALYZER and the R LymphoSeq package. A rearrangement efficiency score was calculated as productive divided by the sum of productive and non-productive CDR3 sequences. Within each patient, timepoints were compared pairwise for clonality, measured with the Gini coefficient, and for diversity, measured with the Renyi index at alpha=1. Clonal relatedness, based on an edit distance of 3, and repertoire similarity, based on the Bhattacharyya coefficient, were both computed in LymphoSeq. Linear discriminant analysis on week-3 changes in clonality and diversity was built with the R MASS and caret packages to classify response. TCRdb retrieved this table from immuneACCESS and kept in-frame rearrangements only. Not all clones are present; in checked studies, unresolved V genes account for under half, and no reason is known for the remainder. V and J calls and clone size are as listed in that table; D and trimming were resolved from the DNA. For this sample there are almost 15,000 clones; 92% appear just once. 0.8% to 1% of the sample is in the top ten clones.

A note on this clone: The specificity of this receptor is unknown. Per-base qualities were not stored, and no clone one base away is much larger.

This specimen was blood, taken from a patient treated with checkpoint blockade. The sequence was collected from a human donor with melanoma.

The nucleotides are TGTGCCACCAGCAGAGAGCCCTCACTGAGGGACCACTCTGGAAACACCATATATTTT. It translates to CATSREPSLRDHSGNTIYF. This receptor chain uses TRBV15 and TRBJ1-3, and perhaps TRBD1 as D gene, on 5 matching bases. Relative to germline, V is 0 bases shorter and J is 0 bases shorter, with 18 bases between their ends. The CDR3 measures 19 amino acids from cysteine to phenylalanine. Only CDR3 DNA remains: 57 bases, in frame from the first base. CDR1 and CDR2, looked up from the germline V gene (reference sequence), are LNHNV and YYDKDF.